This T cell receptor beta chain was documented in a study of blood T cells in healthy people across ages. Study-level information: Template switching caught about one barcoded beta molecule for each two T cells.

Sample-barcoded 5' priming and a J-beta primer mix drove a second PCR of 7 to 11 cycles. Per sample, CDR3-containing paired-end reads numbered at least 2.5 million. TCRdb fed the 5' RACE reads into MiXCR, producing one record per CDR3 protein. The sample lists 1.5 million to 2 million distinct CDR3 sequences; 25% to 30% were seen once. Caucasian individuals from Russia who were healthy and aged about 6 to 90 acted as donors. The amount of total RNA extracted per sample was at least 6 micrograms. In this sample, this clonotype turned up many times. J gave up 0 bases and V 6 bases, and 7 bases lay outside the gene matches. The CDR3 is made up of 15 amino acids. In germline, CDR1 is DFQATT, CDR2 SNEGSKA (reference sequence).

This receptor was identified in a woman aged 30 to 39 in good health. V usage is TRBV20-1 and J usage is TRBJ2-1; 8 nucleotides line up with TRBD2. Sequenced sample: blood. DNA of the CDR3: TGCAGTGCAAAAGCGGGAGACACCTCCTACAATGAGCAGTTCTTC. It encodes CSAKAGDTSYNEQFF.